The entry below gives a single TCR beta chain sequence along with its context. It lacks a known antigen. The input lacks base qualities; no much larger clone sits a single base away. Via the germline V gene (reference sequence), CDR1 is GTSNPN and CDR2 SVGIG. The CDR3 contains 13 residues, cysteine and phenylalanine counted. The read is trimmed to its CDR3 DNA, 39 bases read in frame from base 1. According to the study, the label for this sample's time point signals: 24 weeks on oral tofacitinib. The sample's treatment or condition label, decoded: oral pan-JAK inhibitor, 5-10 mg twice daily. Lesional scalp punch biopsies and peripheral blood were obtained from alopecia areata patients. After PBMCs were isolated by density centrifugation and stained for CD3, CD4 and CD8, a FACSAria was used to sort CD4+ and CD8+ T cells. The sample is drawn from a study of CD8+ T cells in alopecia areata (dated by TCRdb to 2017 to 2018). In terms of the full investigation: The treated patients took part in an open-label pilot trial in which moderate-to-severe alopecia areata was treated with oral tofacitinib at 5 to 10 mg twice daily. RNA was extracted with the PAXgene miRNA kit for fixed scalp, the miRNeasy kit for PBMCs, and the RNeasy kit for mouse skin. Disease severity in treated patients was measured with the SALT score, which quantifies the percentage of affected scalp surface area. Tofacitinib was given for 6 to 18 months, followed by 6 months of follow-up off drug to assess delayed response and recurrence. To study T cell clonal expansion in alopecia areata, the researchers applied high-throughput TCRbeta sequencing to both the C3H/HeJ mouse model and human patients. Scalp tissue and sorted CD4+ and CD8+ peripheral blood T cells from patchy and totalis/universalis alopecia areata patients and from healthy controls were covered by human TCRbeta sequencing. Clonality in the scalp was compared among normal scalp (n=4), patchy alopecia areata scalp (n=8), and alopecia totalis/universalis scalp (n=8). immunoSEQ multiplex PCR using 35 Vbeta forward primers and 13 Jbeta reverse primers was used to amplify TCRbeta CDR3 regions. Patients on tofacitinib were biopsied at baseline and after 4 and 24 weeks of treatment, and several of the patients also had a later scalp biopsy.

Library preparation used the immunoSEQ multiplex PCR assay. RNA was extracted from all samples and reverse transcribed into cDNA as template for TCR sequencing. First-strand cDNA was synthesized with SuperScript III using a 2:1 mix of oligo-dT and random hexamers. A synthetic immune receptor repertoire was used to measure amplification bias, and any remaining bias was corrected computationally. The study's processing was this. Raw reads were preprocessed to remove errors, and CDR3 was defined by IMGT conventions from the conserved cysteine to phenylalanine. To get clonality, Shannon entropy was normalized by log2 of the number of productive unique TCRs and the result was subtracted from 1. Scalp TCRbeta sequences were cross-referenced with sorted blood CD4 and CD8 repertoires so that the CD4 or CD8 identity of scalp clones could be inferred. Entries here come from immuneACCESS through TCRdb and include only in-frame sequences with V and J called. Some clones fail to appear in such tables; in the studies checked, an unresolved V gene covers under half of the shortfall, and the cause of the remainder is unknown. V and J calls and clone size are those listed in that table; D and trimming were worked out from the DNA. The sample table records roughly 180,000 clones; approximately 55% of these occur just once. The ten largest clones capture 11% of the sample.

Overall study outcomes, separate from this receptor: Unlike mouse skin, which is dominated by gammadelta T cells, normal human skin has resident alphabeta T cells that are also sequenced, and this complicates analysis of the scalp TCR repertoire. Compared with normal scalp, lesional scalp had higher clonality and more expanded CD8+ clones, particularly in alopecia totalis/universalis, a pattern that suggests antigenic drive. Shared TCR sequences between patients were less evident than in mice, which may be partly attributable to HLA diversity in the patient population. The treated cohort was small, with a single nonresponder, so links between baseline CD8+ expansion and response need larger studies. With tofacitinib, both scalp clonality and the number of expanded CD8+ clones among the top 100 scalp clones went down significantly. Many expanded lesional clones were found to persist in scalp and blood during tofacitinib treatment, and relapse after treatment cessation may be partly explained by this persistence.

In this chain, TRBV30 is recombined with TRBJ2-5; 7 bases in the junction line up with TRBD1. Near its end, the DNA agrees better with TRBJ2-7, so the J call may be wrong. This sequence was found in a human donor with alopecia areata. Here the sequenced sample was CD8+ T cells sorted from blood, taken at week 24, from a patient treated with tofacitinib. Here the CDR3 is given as CAWSPATGDEQYF. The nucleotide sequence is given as TGTGCCTGGAGTCCCGCCACAGGGGACGAGCAGTACTTC.